This T cell receptor beta chain appears in the sequencing data of a study of PD-1 blockade in classical Hodgkin lymphoma. General study results and limits: Possibly reflecting disease activity or prior therapy, repertoire differences have causes that remain undefined. Healthy donors reportedly exceeded newly diagnosed patients in baseline TCR diversity.

Concerning this clone itself: The antigen remains undetermined.

The repertoire was sequenced with immunoSEQ multiplex PCR; TCRdb's copy has only in-frame clones and lacks some. Of 70,000 or so clones in the sample, about 94% were seen once. CDR1 and CDR2 (germline): SGHRS, YFSETQ. This CDR3 is built from 13 residues. With 0 bases removed from V and 3 bases from J, the gap between germline ends came to 7 bases. Time point specified: newly diagnosed, previously untreated cHL patient sample. It was PBMCs in newly diagnosed, untreated classical Hodgkin lymphoma that served as comparison. Sequencing was carried out using peripheral blood mononuclear cells (PBMCs). The sequence derives from a human donor with classical Hodgkin lymphoma. The V gene is TRBV5-1, the J gene TRBJ2-7; D ambiguous. CDR3 DNA: TGCGCCAGCAGCTTGGAAGGAAACTACGAGCAGTACTTC. This gives the protein CASSLEGNYEQYF.